The 24 T cell receptor beta chains below all came from one sample that was sequenced in a study of T cells in Graves' hyperthyroidism and ophthalmopathy. Amplified regions were TCR beta CDR3 sequences from RNA transcripts. A first-round RT-PCR of the TCR CDR3 used the HTBI primer set. Via MiXCR, TCRdb re-called the multiplex PCR reads, giving one row per CDR3 protein. The table has about 340,000 distinct CDR3 sequences, around 20% seen once. Source material: blood. The receptors were gathered from a woman aged 50 to 65 with Graves' hyperthyroidism.

This clonotype was counted a few times. A much larger clone differs by one base, so this may be a read error. The V gene is TRBV7-9, the J gene TRBJ2-1; 7 nucleotides align to TRBD2. The CDR3 spans 15 residues. Germline-derived CDR1 and CDR2 are SEHNR and FQNEAQ (reference sequence). CDR3 nucleotide sequence: TGTGCCAGCAGCCCTTCTAGCGGTTCCTACAATGGGCAGTTCTTC. As protein: CASSPSSGSYNGQFF.

This clonotype turned up a few times. The genes are TRBV20-1 and TRBJ2-3; 7 positions match TRBD2. CDR1 is DFQATT, CDR2 SNEGSKA, per germline (reference sequence). This CDR3 is 14 amino acids long. The V segment lost 6 bases and the J segment 4 bases; nucleotides outside the gene matches: 10. This CDR3 reads CSAAGGGPSDTQYF. CDR3 coding DNA: TGCAGTGCCGCCGGGGGAGGGCCGTCAGATACGCAGTATTTT.

This clonotype was seen ten or more times. DNA of the CDR3: TGTGCCAGCAGGGGGACAGGGGTCTATGGCTACACCTTC. Translation: CASRGTGVYGYTF. The chain recombines TRBV27 with TRBJ1-2; TRBD1 agrees at 10 bases. The J segment lost 4 bases and the V segment lost 6 bases, leaving 2 bases of the junction unmatched. The germline CDR1 and CDR2 sequences are MNHEY and SMNVEV (reference sequence). The CDR3 sequence is 13 residues long.

The chain combines TRBV3-1 with TRBJ2-3; 9 bases agree with TRBD1. The CDR3 sequence is 15 residues long. Unmatched junction bases numbered 7, after V lost 5 bases and J lost 4 bases. The germline CDR1 and CDR2 sequences are LGHDT and YNNKEL (reference sequence). This chain's CDR3 is CASSYGTGRPDTQYF. The CDR3 DNA reads TGTGCCAGCAGCTACGGGACAGGGAGACCAGATACGCAGTATTTT.

This clonotype was found a few times. At one end the junction does not follow the germline gene, possibly because of a read error. This chain links TRBV7-2 with TRBJ2-4; D remains unclear. Per the germline V gene, CDR1 is SGHTA and CDR2 is FQGNSA. This CDR3 has 14 amino acids. The CDR3 reads CASSLARQKNVQYF. For the CDR3, the DNA is TGTGCCAGCAGCTTAGCGAGGCAGAAAAACGTTCAGTACTTC.

This clonotype came up many times. The chain combines TRBV7-6 with TRBJ2-7, with a possible D match to TRBD2 (5 bases). Germline V lookup: CDR1 SGHVS, CDR2 FNYEAQ. V was cut by 1 base and J by 7 bases, with 14 bases left in between. The CDR3 loop spans 14 amino acids. The CDR3 DNA sequence: TGTGCCAGCAGCTTAGTGGTAGCCGGCGGGGAGCAGTACTTC. This sequence encodes CASSLVVAGGEQYF.

The chain recombines TRBV7-9 with TRBJ2-1, with D uncertain. The CDR3 totals 11 residues. Germline V gene data show CDR1 as SEHNR and CDR2 as FQNEAQ (reference sequence). V gave up 1 base and J gave up 11 bases, with 6 bases separating them. The CDR3 sequence is CASSLEAQQFF. The DNA for the CDR3 is TGTGCCAGCAGCTTAGAAGCGCAGCAGTTCTTC. Complete variable domain (other parts from reference TRBV7-9 and TRBJ2-1): DTGVSQNPRHKITKRGQNVTFRCDPISEHNRLYWYRQTLGQGPEFLTYFQNEAQLEKSRLLSDRFSAERPKGSFSTLEIQRTEQGDSAMYLCASSLEAQQFFGPGTRLTVL.

This clonotype was observed at least ten times. The chain is built from TRBV27 and TRBJ2-5; tentative D call: TRBD2 (5 bases). The CDR3 extends over 17 amino acids. From germline, CDR1 is MNHEY and CDR2 SMNVEV (reference sequence). The ends were cut back, 6 bases at V and 1 base at J, with 21 bases in the middle. The CDR3 region has the DNA TGTGCCAGCAGCCCTAAGCATGGGAGAGGGCCCCAAGAGACCCAGTACTTC. It yields the protein CASSPKHGRGPQETQYF.

This clonotype has a count of ten or more. The gene calls are TRBV12-3 or TRBV12-4 and TRBJ1-1; D possibly corresponds to TRBD1 (5 bases). The CDR3 totals 15 residues. V was clipped by 3 bases and J by 0 bases, with 11 bases between them. The CDR3 DNA follows: TGTGCCAGCAGTTTTCAGGGAGCTATGAACACTGAAGCTTTCTTT. Translated, it gives CASSFQGAMNTEAFF.

This chain connects TRBV11-2 to TRBJ2-3, with D unclear. Germline CDR1 reads SGHAT; CDR2 reads FQNNGV. This CDR3 is built from 12 residues. The germline V and J ends were trimmed by 5 bases and 8 bases, with 11 bases remaining between them. In DNA form, the CDR3 reads TGTGCCAGCAGCCCACAGACGGGTACGCAGTATTTT. It encodes CASSPQTGTQYF.

Remarks on this clonotype: A much larger clonotype is one base distant, so this may be a read error. The V and J genes are TRBV29-1 and TRBJ1-1; 7 bases match TRBD1. The CDR3 is 11 amino acids. Per the germline V gene, CDR1 is SQVTM and CDR2 is ANQGSEA. With 8 bases clipped from V and 3 bases from J, the junction kept 3 bases outside the gene matches. The CDR3 nucleotides are TGCAGCTTCACAGGGGACACTGAAGCTTTCTTT. Translation: CSFTGDTEAFF.

This clonotype was counted a single time. This chain links TRBV7-9 with TRBJ1-3; possible D gene TRBD1, 6 bases. V dropped 1 base and J dropped 1 base, with 8 bases sitting between them. This CDR3 comprises 15 residues. Germline CDR1 is SEHNR and CDR2 is FQNEAQ (reference sequence). The CDR3 DNA reads TGTGCCAGCAGCTTAGGGGGGGCTTCTGGAAACACCATATATTTT. Translating it yields CASSLGGASGNTIYF.

This clonotype occurred many times. The J gene is TRBJ1-1, the V gene TRBV5-6; no firm D call. V lost 3 bases and J lost 1, with 13 bases in between. The CDR3 loop spans 15 amino acids. The V gene's germline CDR1 is SGHDT and CDR2 YYEEEE. CDR3 sequence reads: CASSSWGLRNTEAFF. The DNA for the CDR3 is TGTGCCAGCAGCTCCTGGGGATTGCGGAACACTGAAGCTTTCTTT.

Many counts were recorded for this clonotype. The gene calls are TRBV20-1 and TRBJ2-1, with 11 bases matching TRBD2. CDR3 length equals 16 residues. Trimming cost V 6 bases and J 7 bases; bases outside gene matches: 14. The germline V gene has CDR1 DFQATT and CDR2 SNEGSKA (reference sequence). The CDR3 region is CSATGTGRLAGNEQFF. In DNA, the CDR3 is TGCAGTGCAACCGGGACAGGGAGACTAGCGGGGAATGAGCAGTTCTTC.

This chain uses TRBV6-5 with TRBJ2-5; 7 bases map to TRBD2. After removal of 2 bases from V and 2 bases from J, the junction contained 2 bases not matched to a gene. This CDR3 has 14 amino acids. CDR1 is MNHEY, CDR2 SVGAGI, per germline. CDR3 sequence reads: CASSYRGRQETQYF. The DNA of the CDR3 is TGTGCCAGCAGTTACCGCGGGAGACAAGAGACCCAGTACTTC.

Only one count was recorded for this clonotype. This chain joins TRBV12-3 or TRBV12-4 and TRBJ2-5; 15 bases agree with TRBD2. The CDR3 runs 17 residues. With 6 bases clipped from V and 6 bases from J, the junction kept 11 bases outside the gene matches. CDR3 bases: TGTGCCAGCAGCCTACGGGGACTAGCGGGAGGTGTAAAGACCCAGTACTTC. Translation gives CASSLRGLAGGVKTQYF.

This clonotype has ten or more counts. The gene calls are TRBV12-3 or TRBV12-4 and TRBJ2-1, with 11 bases identical to TRBD2. Unmatched junction bases numbered 10, after V lost 5 bases and J lost 1 base. The CDR3 spans 18 residues. CDR3 sequence reads: CASSGTSGTFWSYNEQFF. The CDR3 DNA follows: TGTGCCAGCAGTGGGACTAGCGGAACCTTTTGGTCCTACAATGAGCAGTTCTTC.

This clonotype was seen a few times. V gene TRBV7-9 combines with J gene TRBJ1-1; D not resolved. Trimming stripped 5 bases from V and 7 bases from J, with 11 bases between. Germline values: CDR1 SEHNR, CDR2 FQNEAQ (reference sequence). CDR3 length equals 12 residues. CDR3 coding DNA: TGTGCCAGCAGCACCGGACGGCTTGAAGCTTTCTTT. Translating it yields CASSTGRLEAFF.

The chain has TRBV19 and TRBJ2-1, with D tentatively TRBD1 (5 bases). Germline loops: CDR1 LNHDA, CDR2 SQIVND (reference sequence). Trimming stripped 3 bases from V and 0 bases from J, with 9 bases between. CDR3 length: 15 amino acids. The CDR3 is CASSMAQGSYNEQFF. DNA of the CDR3: TGTGCCAGTAGTATGGCGCAGGGCTCCTACAATGAGCAGTTCTTC.

At least ten counts were recorded for this clonotype. The chain recombines TRBV7-9 with TRBJ2-1; 13 bases align to TRBD2. Germline CDR1 reads SEHNR; CDR2 reads FQNEAQ (reference sequence). The CDR3 length is 16 residues. Germline trimming cut 5 bases from V and 6 bases from J; bases unmatched to any gene: 7. The CDR3 DNA reads as TGTGCCAGCAGCGGGACTAGCGGGAAGTGGGTCAATGAGCAGTTCTTC. The encoded protein is CASSGTSGKWVNEQFF.

This clonotype has ten or more counts. The V and J genes are TRBV27 and TRBJ1-3; D may be TRBD1 (5 bases). Germline V lookup: CDR1 MNHEY, CDR2 SMNVEV (reference sequence). The CDR3 length is 15 residues. The V end was cut by 5 bases, the J end by 3 bases, with 14 bases between. CDR3 DNA: TGTGCCAGCAGTCCCCGGGGACTTGATGGAAACACCATATATTTT. Its translation: CASSPRGLDGNTIYF.

This clonotype was counted a few times. The genes are TRBV10-3 and TRBJ2-6; D may be TRBD2 (5 bases). Trimming took 6 bases from V and 4 from J, leaving 16 bases between them. In germline, CDR1 is ENHRY, CDR2 SYGVKD. This CDR3 is built from 16 residues. CDR3 sequence (DNA): TGTGCCATCAGGGAGGATACTTTGGGGGGGGCCAACGTCCTGACTTTC. The encoded protein is CAIREDTLGGANVLTF.

This clonotype was found many times. J is TRBJ1-5 and V is TRBV28, with 10 bases aligning to TRBD1. The CDR3 covers 15 residues. Germline loops: CDR1 MDHEN, CDR2 SYDVKM. V was clipped by 5 bases and J by 6 bases; unmatched bases: 7. The CDR3 sequence is CASSPSGQGFQPQHF. The CDR3 bases are TGTGCCAGCAGTCCATCGGGACAGGGGTTTCAGCCCCAGCATTTT.

The table lists this clonotype with many counts. The rearrangement joins TRBV11-2 to TRBJ2-5; D is ambiguous. This CDR3 is 13 amino acids long. Germline CDR1 SGHAT, CDR2 FQNNGV. Trimming stripped 2 bases from V and 4 bases from J, with 8 bases between. The CDR3 DNA reads TGTGCCAGCAGCTTACGCCCGACAGAGACCCAGTACTTC. It yields the protein CASSLRPTETQYF.